This TCR beta chain was captured in a study of shared clonotypes between healthy human individuals. Study background: Those who served as donors were a couple of women and three men between the ages of 18 and 49.

General study points: Collection of samples was limited to blood; tissue repertoires likely differ.

Some clones are missing from TCRdb's copy, which holds only in-frame ones; the method was immunoSEQ multiplex PCR. The sample carries about 1.5 million clones, roughly 97% recorded once. With regard to this clone: No antigen is known for it.

CDR1 is LNHNV and CDR2 is YYDKDF in the germline V gene (reference sequence). Unmatched junction bases numbered 7, after V lost 6 bases and J lost 4 bases. The CDR3 has 15 residues. Sequences were obtained from naive CD4+ T cells sorted from blood. Subset of the sample: CD45RA+ positively selected. The rearrangement uses TRBV15 and TRBJ2-4; 9 bases fit TRBD1. This sequence was found in a man aged 25 to 40 in good health. The CDR3 DNA reads TGTGCCACCAGAGACCTACAGGGGGCGAAAAACATTCAGTACTTC. This gives the protein CATRDLQGAKNIQYF.